This TCR beta chain was recovered during a study of blood T cell repertoires in COVID-19. Source study methods: Reference gene primer amplification gave estimated nucleated cell counts. The repertoire was sequenced with immunoSEQ multiplex PCR; TCRdb's copy has only in-frame clones and lacks some. V and J calls and clone size come straight from that table; D and trimming were deduced from the DNA. The profile shows tens of thousands of clones, roughly nine tenths of them singletons. The V gene end was trimmed by 3 bases and the J gene end by 3 bases; junction bases not matched to a gene: 5. The CDR3 is 18 amino acids. Per the germline V gene, CDR1 is SGHTA and CDR2 is FQGNSA.

This receptor was taken from a man aged 55 to 70 with active COVID-19. The sample was peripheral blood. V gene TRBV7-2 combines with J gene TRBJ2-6; 13 bases map to TRBD2. For the CDR3, the DNA is TGTGCCAGCAGCTTGGGACTAGCGGGAACGGGTGGGGCCAACGTCCTGACTTTC. Its protein is CASSLGLAGTGGANVLTF.